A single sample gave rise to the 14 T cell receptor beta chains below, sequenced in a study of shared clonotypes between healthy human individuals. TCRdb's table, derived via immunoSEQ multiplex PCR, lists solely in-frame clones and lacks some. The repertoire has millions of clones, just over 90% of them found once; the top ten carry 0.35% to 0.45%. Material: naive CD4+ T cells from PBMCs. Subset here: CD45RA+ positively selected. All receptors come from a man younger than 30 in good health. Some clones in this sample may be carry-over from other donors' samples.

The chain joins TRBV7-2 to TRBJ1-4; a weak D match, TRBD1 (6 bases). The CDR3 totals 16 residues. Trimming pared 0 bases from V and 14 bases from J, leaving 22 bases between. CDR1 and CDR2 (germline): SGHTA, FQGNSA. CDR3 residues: CASSLAHTGPVGSLFF. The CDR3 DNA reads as TGTGCCAGCAGCTTAGCGCATACAGGGCCCGTTGGGAGTCTGTTTTTT.

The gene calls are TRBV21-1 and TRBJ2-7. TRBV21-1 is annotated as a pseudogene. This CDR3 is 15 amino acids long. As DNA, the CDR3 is TGTGCCAGCAGCAAAGAGAGGGACGTAATCTACGAGCAGTACTTC. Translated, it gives CASSKERDVIYEQYF.

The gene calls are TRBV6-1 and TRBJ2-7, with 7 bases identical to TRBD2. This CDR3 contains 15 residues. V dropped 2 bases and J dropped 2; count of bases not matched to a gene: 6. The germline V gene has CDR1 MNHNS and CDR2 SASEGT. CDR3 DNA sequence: TGTGCCAGCAGTGAAATGGCTAGCGGTACCTACGAGCAGTACTTC. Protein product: CASSEMASGTYEQYF.

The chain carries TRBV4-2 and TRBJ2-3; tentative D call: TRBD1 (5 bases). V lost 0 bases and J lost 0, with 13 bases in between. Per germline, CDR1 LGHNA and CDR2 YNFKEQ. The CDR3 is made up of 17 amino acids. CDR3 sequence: CASSQDLVGPSTDTQYF. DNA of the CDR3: TGTGCCAGCAGCCAAGATCTCGTGGGGCCAAGCACAGATACGCAGTATTTT.

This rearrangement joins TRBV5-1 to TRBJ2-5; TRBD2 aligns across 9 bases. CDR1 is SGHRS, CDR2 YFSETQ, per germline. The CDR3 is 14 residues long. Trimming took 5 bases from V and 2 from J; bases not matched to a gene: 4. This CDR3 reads CASRYLAGQETQYF. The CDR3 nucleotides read TGCGCCAGCAGATACCTAGCGGGACAAGAGACCCAGTACTTC.

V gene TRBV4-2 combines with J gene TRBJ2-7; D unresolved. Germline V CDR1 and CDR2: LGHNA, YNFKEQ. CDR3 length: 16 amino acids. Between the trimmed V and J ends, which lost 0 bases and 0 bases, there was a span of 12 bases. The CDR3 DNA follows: TGTGCCAGCAGCCAAGATTCGGGCAGCAACTCCTACGAGCAGTACTTC. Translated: CASSQDSGSNSYEQYF.

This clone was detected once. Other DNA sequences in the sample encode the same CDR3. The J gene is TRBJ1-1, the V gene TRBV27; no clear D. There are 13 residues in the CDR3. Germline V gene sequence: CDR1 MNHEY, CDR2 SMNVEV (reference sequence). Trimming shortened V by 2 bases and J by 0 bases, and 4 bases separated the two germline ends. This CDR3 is CASSLTVNTEAFF. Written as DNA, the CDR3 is TGTGCCAGCAGTTTAACAGTGAACACTGAAGCTTTCTTT.

CDR3 in amino acids: CASSNPRRGQGWEQYF. CDR3 in DNA: TGTGCCAGCAGTAACCCCCGAAGGGGACAGGGGTGGGAGCAGTACTTC. This chain uses TRBV2 with TRBJ2-7; 10 bases align to TRBD1. Losses at the gene ends were 5 bases for V and 7 bases for J; bases not matched to a gene: 14. The CDR3 is 16 residues long. Germline-derived CDR1 and CDR2 are SNHLY and FYNNEI.

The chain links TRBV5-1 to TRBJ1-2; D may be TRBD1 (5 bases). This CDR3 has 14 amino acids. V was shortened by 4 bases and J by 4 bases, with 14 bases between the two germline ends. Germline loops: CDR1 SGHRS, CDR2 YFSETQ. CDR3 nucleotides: TGCGCCAGCAGCCCAACGCAGGGAGCCTATGGCTACACCTTC. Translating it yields CASSPTQGAYGYTF.

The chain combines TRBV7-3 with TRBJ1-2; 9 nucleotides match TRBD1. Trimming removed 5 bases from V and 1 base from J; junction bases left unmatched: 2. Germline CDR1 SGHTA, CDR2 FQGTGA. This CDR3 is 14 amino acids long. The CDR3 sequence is CASSMGQGNYGYTF. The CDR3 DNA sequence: TGTGCCAGCAGCATGGGACAGGGTAACTATGGCTACACCTTC.

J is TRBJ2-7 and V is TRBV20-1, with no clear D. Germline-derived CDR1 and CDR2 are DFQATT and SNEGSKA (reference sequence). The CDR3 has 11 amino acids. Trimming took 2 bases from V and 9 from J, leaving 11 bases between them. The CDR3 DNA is TGCAGTGCTAGATTCACGGCGCGGCAGTACTTC. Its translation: CSARFTARQYF.

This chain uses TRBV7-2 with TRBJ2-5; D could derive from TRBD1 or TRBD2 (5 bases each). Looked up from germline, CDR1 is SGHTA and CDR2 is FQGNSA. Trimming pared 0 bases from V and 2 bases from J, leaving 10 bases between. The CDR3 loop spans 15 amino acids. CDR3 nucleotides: TGTGCCAGCAGCTTAGCCTGGGACCATCAAGAGACCCAGTACTTC. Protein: CASSLAWDHQETQYF. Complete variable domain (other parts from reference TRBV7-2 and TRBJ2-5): GAGVSQSPSNKVTEKGKDVELRCDPISGHTALYWYRQSLGQGLEFLIYFQGNSAPDKSGLPSDRFSAERTGGSVSTLTIQRTQQEDSAVYLCASSLAWDHQETQYFGPGTRLLVL.

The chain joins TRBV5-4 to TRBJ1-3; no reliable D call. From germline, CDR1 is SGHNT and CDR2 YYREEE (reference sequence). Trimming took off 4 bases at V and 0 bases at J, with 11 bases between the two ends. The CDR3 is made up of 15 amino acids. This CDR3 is CASSGSASSGNTIYF. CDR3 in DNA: TGTGCCAGCAGCGGATCAGCGAGCTCTGGAAACACCATATATTTT.

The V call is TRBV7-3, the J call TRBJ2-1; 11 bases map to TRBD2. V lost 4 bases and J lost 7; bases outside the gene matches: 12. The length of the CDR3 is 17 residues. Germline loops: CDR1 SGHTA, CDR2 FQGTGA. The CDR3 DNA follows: TGTGCCAGCAGCTATCTCTCTACTAGCGGGAGAGGGAATGAGCAGTTCTTC. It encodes CASSYLSTSGRGNEQFF.